The present entry profiles one TCR beta chain with its context. The antigen is not known. The sample is drawn from a study of cytomegalovirus exposure and HLA in healthy donors. Study results and limitations: A later analysis found most CMV-associated TCR beta chains apparently HLA-restricted. Specificity for CMV antigens was confirmed in vitro for a few of the CMV-associated chains. 87-base-pair reads could not separate some V segments, including TRBV6-2 and TRBV6-3.

The PCR used 60 Vbeta and 13 Jbeta primers. Data came from immunoSEQ multiplex PCR; TCRdb stores just in-frame clones and leaves some out. This table has tens of thousands of clones, about four fifths appearing once. J gave up 4 bases and V 2 bases, and 14 bases lay outside the gene matches. Germline CDR1 is MGHRA and CDR2 is YSYEKL. The CDR3 consists of 18 residues. V is TRBV4-1 and J is TRBJ2-5; 9 nucleotides agree with TRBD2. The clonotype originates from a male donor in good health and CMV-seropositive. Sequenced: PBMCs. CDR3 amino acids: CASSQQPGLATGGETQYF. CDR3 nucleotide sequence: TGCGCCAGCAGCCAACAACCGGGACTAGCCACTGGGGGAGAGACCCAGTACTTC.